This T cell receptor beta chain derives from a study of blood T cells in healthy people across ages. Study outcomes and limitations: Age showed a roughly linear inverse relationship with TCR beta diversity per million T cells.

No fewer than 6 micrograms of total RNA were isolated from every sample. This clonotype was seen more than once but under ten times. Its antigen is not identified. Sample-barcoded 5' priming and a J-beta primer mix drove a second PCR of 7 to 11 cycles. CDR3-containing paired-end reads numbered at least 2.5 million in each sample. Using its own MiXCR run on the 5' RACE reads, TCRdb lists one record per CDR3 protein. The sample lists around 970,000 distinct CDR3 sequences, approximately 50% seen once, with about a fifth in the top ten. There are 16 residues in the CDR3. With 2 bases clipped from V and 5 bases from J, the junction kept 8 bases outside the gene matches. Germline V lookup: CDR1 MNHEY, CDR2 SVGEGT.

The V gene is TRBV6-2 or TRBV6-3, the J gene TRBJ2-5; 10 bases align to TRBD2. This clonotype originated in a woman aged 60 to 75 in good health. Sequencing was carried out using blood. DNA for the CDR3: TGTGCCAGCAGTTACCGGGCTAGCGGGAGAAGTGAGACCCAGTACTTC. Its translation is CASSYRASGRSETQYF.